Presented here are 27 T cell receptor beta chains from one specimen sequenced in a study of blood T cell repertoires in COVID-19. This table comes from immunoSEQ multiplex PCR, and its TCRdb copy is limited to in-frame clones, with some not included. Among under 350,000 clones, roughly 90% were seen once, and the ten largest hold about 4.2%. The sample taken for sequencing was peripheral blood. These TCRs come from a man between 40 and 49 years old with acute or convalescent COVID-19.

The gene calls are TRBV24-1 and TRBJ1-2; D unclear. The CDR3 is 14 amino acids. Germline V CDR1 and CDR2: KGHDR, SFDVKD. The V gene lost 4 bases and the J gene lost 2 bases, with 10 bases spanning the gap. The CDR3 bases are TGTGCCACCAGTGAACCCGGACTGAACTATGGCTACACCTTC. Its translation is CATSEPGLNYGYTF.

This clone is a singleton in its sample. The chain employs TRBV9 and TRBJ2-2, with D possibly being TRBD2 (5 bases). CDR1 and CDR2 (germline): SGDLS, YYNGEE. Trimming removed 0 bases from V and 4 bases from J, with 7 bases in between. The CDR3 covers 14 residues. The DNA of the CDR3 is TGTGCCAGCAGCGTAGCTGCGGGCACCGGGGAGCTGTTTTTT. This translates into CASSVAAGTGELFF.

The chain recombines TRBV7-9 with TRBJ2-3; D is ambiguous. CDR3 size: 14 residues. CDR1 and CDR2 (germline): SEHNR, FQNEAQ (reference sequence). V was cut by 3 bases and J by 4 bases, with 11 bases left in between. CDR3 DNA sequence: TGTGCCAGCAGCTTGGATGACAAAGCAGATACGCAGTATTTT. It codes for CASSLDDKADTQYF.

CDR3 nucleotide sequence: TGTGCCAGTAGTGGAAGGACAGCCAGCAATCAGCCCCAGCATTTT. As protein: CASSGRTASNQPQHF. This chain joins TRBV19 and TRBJ1-5; perhaps TRBD1 as D (6 bases). Trimming removed 5 bases at V and 1 base at J, with 12 bases between. Germline CDR1 is LNHDA and CDR2 is SQIVND (reference sequence). The CDR3 runs 15 residues.

This clone has a single count. The rearrangement links TRBV12-5 to TRBJ1-1; 7 nucleotides match TRBD1. CDR1 LGHNT and CDR2 FRNRAP come from the germline V gene. This CDR3 region has 13 residues. V lost 3 bases to trimming and J lost 11 bases; unmatched junction nucleotides: 9. CDR3 amino acids: CASGLETGQRAFF. CDR3 nucleotides: TGTGCTAGTGGTTTAGAAACGGGACAGAGGGCTTTCTTT.

The V and J genes are TRBV5-4 and TRBJ1-1; no clear D. Per germline, CDR1 SGHNT and CDR2 YYREEE (reference sequence). Trimming left V 7 bases short and J 1 base short, with 29 bases between. The CDR3 has 19 residues. DNA for the CDR3: TGTGCCAGCCAGCGTACTCCGGTGGCGTTCGGTGCAGAGAACACTGAAGCTTTCTTT. This sequence encodes CASQRTPVAFGAENTEAFF.

This clone was detected a few times. V usage is TRBV4-1 and J usage is TRBJ1-2; D is uncertain. The CDR3 has 16 amino acids. V lost 1 base to trimming and J lost 5 bases, with 17 bases between them. Germline V gene data show CDR1 as MGHRA and CDR2 as YSYEKL. This CDR3 reads CASSQGSGILVYGYTF. In DNA form, the CDR3 reads TGCGCCAGCAGCCAAGGAAGCGGAATTTTGGTTTATGGCTACACCTTC.

J is TRBJ1-1 and V is TRBV11-2, with 7 bases lining up with TRBD1. Germline V lookup: CDR1 SGHAT, CDR2 FQNNGV. The CDR3 consists of 14 residues. With 6 bases clipped from V and 0 bases from J, the junction kept 4 bases outside the gene matches. CDR3 in DNA: TGTGCCAGCAGAATTGACAGGGTGAACACTGAAGCTTTCTTT. Translated: CASRIDRVNTEAFF.

The chain employs TRBV7-2 and TRBJ1-2, with D possibly being TRBD1 (5 bases). The germline gives CDR1 SGHTA, CDR2 FQGNSA. CDR3 length: 15 amino acids. V lost 1 base and J lost 3, with 12 bases in between. The CDR3 region is CASSLGRQPYYGYTF. Here the CDR3 DNA reads TGTGCCAGCAGCTTAGGTAGACAGCCGTACTATGGCTACACCTTC.

The chain has TRBV12-3 or TRBV12-4 and TRBJ1-1; D gene unclear. The germline V and J ends were trimmed by 8 bases and 1 base, with 11 bases remaining between them. This CDR3 region has 13 residues. CDR3 protein: CASGRRPNTEAFF. The CDR3, as DNA: TGTGCCAGCGGAAGGAGGCCGAACACTGAAGCTTTCTTT.

The chain couples TRBV9 to TRBJ1-6; 7 nucleotides match TRBD1. J lost 6 bases, V lost 4 bases, and 7 bases had no gene match. CDR3 size: 15 residues. Germline lookup yields CDR1 SGDLS and CDR2 YYNGEE. This CDR3 is CASSPQGDGNSPLHF. CDR3 DNA sequence: TGTGCCAGCAGCCCCCAGGGGGACGGTAATTCACCCCTCCACTTT.

The genes are TRBV7-2 and TRBJ1-1, with a possible D match to TRBD1 (6 bases). V was shortened by 4 bases and J by 5 bases, with 14 bases between the two germline ends. Germline V gene sequence: CDR1 SGHTA, CDR2 FQGNSA. The CDR3 covers 14 residues. For the CDR3, the DNA is TGTGCCAGCAGCTCACAGGGCTTTTTGACTGAAGCTTTCTTT. It translates to CASSSQGFLTEAFF.

This chain links TRBV6-5 with TRBJ2-3; D gene uncertain. V was cut by 4 bases and J by 2 bases, with 10 bases left in between. Germline CDR1 is MNHEY and CDR2 is SVGAGI. The CDR3 is 14 residues long. The CDR3 spells CASSFRLATDTQYF. The CDR3 DNA reads as TGTGCCAGCAGTTTCAGGTTGGCCACAGATACGCAGTATTTT.

The chain links TRBV24-1 to TRBJ1-2; 7 positions match TRBD1. There are 14 residues in the CDR3. Germline V gives CDR1 KGHDR, CDR2 SFDVKD. V was pared by 4 bases and J by 4 bases, with 5 bases of the junction left unmatched. The CDR3 nucleotides read TGTGCCACCAGTGACCCACAGGGGTTCTATGGCTACACCTTC. Its translation is CATSDPQGFYGYTF.

The gene calls are TRBV3-1 (or the pseudogene TRBV3-2) and TRBJ2-1, with a tentative D call TRBD1 (5 bases). This CDR3 contains 14 residues. V lost 4 bases, J lost 9 bases, and 16 bases lay in between. The V gene's germline CDR1 is LGHDT and CDR2 YNNKEL (reference sequence). CDR3 in DNA: TGTGCCAGCAGCCCTCCGACAGCAATGGGTGAGCAGTTCTTC. It yields the protein CASSPPTAMGEQFF.

The V gene is TRBV3-1 (or the pseudogene TRBV3-2), the J gene TRBJ1-2; D call uncertain. The CDR3 length is 13 residues. The germline CDR1 and CDR2 sequences are LGHDT and YNNKEL (reference sequence). V was cut by 1 base and J by 5 bases, with 8 bases left in between. This CDR3 is CASSQVLSYGYTF. The CDR3 nucleotides are TGTGCCAGCAGCCAAGTTCTGAGTTATGGCTACACCTTC.

About this clone: Additional DNA sequences in this sample encode the identical CDR3. The CDR3 spells CASSRQGNQPQHF. DNA of the CDR3: TGTGCCAGCAGTCGTCAGGGGAATCAGCCCCAGCATTTT. The chain recombines TRBV6-5 with TRBJ1-5, with a possible D match to TRBD1 (6 bases). In germline, CDR1 is MNHEY, CDR2 SVGAGI. V lost 5 bases and J 4 bases, leaving 9 bases between the germline ends. The CDR3 runs to 13 residues.

This chain joins TRBV7-6 and TRBJ2-7; D is perhaps TRBD2 (7 bases). CDR1 and CDR2 (germline): SGHVS, FNYEAQ. The V and J ends lost 5 bases and 2 bases respectively, with 13 bases between them. This CDR3 has 14 amino acids. CDR3 in DNA: TGTGCCAGCAGCCCCCGGGGGGCCACCTACGAGCAGTACTTC. Translating gives CASSPRGATYEQYF.

V and J are TRBV12-5 and TRBJ2-2; 13 bases are a match to TRBD2. With V trimmed by 7 bases and J by 5 bases, 7 bases remained unmatched. Germline V CDR1 and CDR2: LGHNT, FRNRAP. The CDR3 is 16 amino acids. The CDR3 bases are TGTGCTAGTGTTCCACTAGCGGGGGGGGTTACCGGGGAGCTGTTTTTT. Translation gives CASVPLAGGVTGELFF.

The rearrangement links TRBV27 to TRBJ1-4; 8 positions match TRBD1. J lost 7 bases, V lost 3 bases, and 7 bases had no gene match. CDR3 size: 15 residues. CDR1 is MNHEY and CDR2 is SMNVEV in the germline V gene (reference sequence). In nucleotides, the CDR3 is TGTGCCAGCAGTTTCCAGGGGGCGTCAGGTGAAAAACTGTTTTTT. Translation gives CASSFQGASGEKLFF. Full variable domain (outside the CDR3, taken from reference TRBV27 and TRBJ1-4): EAQVTQNPRYLITVTGKKLTVTCSQNMNHEYMSWYRQDPGLGLRQIYYSMNVEVTDKGDVPEGYKVSRKEKRNFPLILESPSPNQTSLYFCASSFQGASGEKLFFGSGTQLSVL.

J is TRBJ2-7 and V is TRBV28; TRBD2 matches at 8 bases. CDR3 size: 16 residues. From germline, CDR1 is MDHEN and CDR2 SYDVKM. The V segment lost 2 bases and the J segment 0 bases; nucleotides outside the gene matches: 6. The DNA of the CDR3 is TGTGCCAGCAGTTTAGCGGGACTAGGGTTCTCCTACGAGCAGTACTTC. Residues: CASSLAGLGFSYEQYF.

The rearrangement uses TRBV19 and TRBJ1-5, with 8 bases aligning to TRBD1. The CDR3 consists of 17 residues. Germline V CDR1 and CDR2: LNHDA, SQIVND (reference sequence). The V segment lost 1 base and the J segment 4 bases; nucleotides outside the gene matches: 9. This CDR3 reads CASSIGRSTGANQPQHF. The CDR3 nucleotides read TGTGCCAGTAGTATAGGGCGATCGACAGGGGCAAATCAGCCCCAGCATTTT.

The rearrangement links TRBV4-2 to TRBJ2-2; 11 bases align to TRBD2. This CDR3 comprises 16 residues. Germline V gene sequence: CDR1 LGHNA, CDR2 YNFKEQ. The V segment lost 6 bases and the J segment 3 bases; nucleotides outside the gene matches: 6. CDR3 sequence (DNA): TGTGCCAGCAGTCCTAGCGGGGGGTCCGACACCGGGGAGCTGTTTTTT. Translated, it gives CASSPSGGSDTGELFF.

The rearrangement links TRBV12-5 to TRBJ1-5, with D tentatively TRBD1 (5 bases). The V and J ends lost 6 bases and 3 bases respectively, with 15 bases between them. CDR3 size: 15 residues. Germline V gives CDR1 LGHNT, CDR2 FRNRAP. The CDR3 sequence is CASGPGGGNNQPQHF. CDR3 DNA: TGTGCTAGTGGACCCGGGGGAGGCAACAATCAGCCCCAGCATTTT.

This chain connects TRBV7-9 to TRBJ2-1; the match to TRBD2 covers 7 bases. This CDR3 region has 15 residues. Germline values: CDR1 SEHNR, CDR2 FQNEAQ (reference sequence). The V and J ends lost 2 bases and 5 bases, in that order; junction bases with no gene match: 6. CDR3 sequence reads: CASSLWGGGHNEQFF. The DNA of the CDR3 is TGTGCCAGCAGCTTATGGGGCGGGGGACACAATGAGCAGTTCTTC.

This chain connects TRBV3-1 (or the pseudogene TRBV3-2) to TRBJ2-7, with 9 bases matching TRBD1. Germline CDR1 LGHDT, CDR2 YNNKEL (reference sequence). This CDR3 spans 15 amino acids. V shed 4 bases and J 2 bases; nucleotides not matched to a gene: 6. CDR3 in amino acids: CASSPTGTGTYEQYF. The CDR3 coding sequence is TGTGCCAGCAGCCCGACCGGGACAGGGACCTACGAGCAGTACTTC.

The CDR3 nucleotides are TGTGCCAGCAGCCAAGTACAGGGGGTTGTCACCTTC. Translating it yields CASSQVQGVVTF. This chain joins TRBV4-2 and TRBJ1-2; 8 positions agree with TRBD1. J lost 13 bases, V lost 1 base, and 5 bases had no gene match. Germline V lookup: CDR1 LGHNA, CDR2 YNFKEQ. This CDR3 is 12 amino acids long.